The rows below give T cell receptor beta chains drawn from one sample of a study of T cell clones after liver transplantation. TCRdb's table, derived via immunoSEQ multiplex PCR, lists solely in-frame clones and lacks some. The sample has 75,000 to 85,000 clones; roughly 80% are singletons. Source: CD4+ T cells from blood, taken at the 22-month timepoint. These receptors were taken from a human patient who received a liver transplant. The graft donor may have given rise to some T cells. Each CDR3 is given with its conserved first and last residue. Each record gives: clone size, J gene, V gene, D gene, CDR3 protein, CDR3 DNA. The D gene is left open where the match is weak. Expanded clones are given a class, and other clones once, few, many or no size at all.

>.|TRBJ2-2|TRBV6-5|.
CASSYSFDTGELFF
TGTGCCAGCAGTTACTCGTTCGATACCGGGGAGCTGTTTTTT
>.|TRBJ1-1|TRBV5-1|.
CASRGGTAEAFF
TGCGCCAGCAGGGGTGGTACCGCTGAAGCTTTCTTT
>.|TRBJ1-1|TRBV5-4|.
CASSFSRTRLNTEAFF
TGTGCCAGCAGCTTTTCCCGGACACGCTTGAACACCGAAGCTTTCTTT
>.|TRBJ2-7|TRBV6-5|TRBD1
CASRPGTGYTYEQYF
TGTGCCAGCAGGCCCGGGACAGGTTACACCTACGAGCAGTACTTC
>.|TRBJ1-2|TRBV13|.
CASNLGRQASNYGYTF
TGTGCCAGCAATCTCGGACGGCAGGCCTCCAACTATGGCTACACCTTC
>.|TRBJ2-7|TRBV4-3|TRBD2
CASSHGLAGGGYEQYF
TGCGCCAGCAGCCACGGACTAGCGGGGGGAGGGTACGAGCAGTACTTC
>.|TRBJ1-2|TRBV6-6|TRBD1
CASRRDRVTLNYGYTF
TGTGCCAGCCGGCGCGACAGGGTTACCCTAAACTATGGCTACACCTTC
>.|TRBJ2-1|TRBV5-1|.
CASSWEDYHEQFF
TGCGCCAGCAGCTGGGAGGACTACCATGAGCAGTTCTTC
>.|TRBJ1-5|TRBV13|TRBD1
CASSLGTGNNQPQHF
TGTGCCAGCAGCTTGGGGACAGGTAACAATCAGCCCCAGCATTTT
>.|TRBJ2-1|TRBV11-1|TRBD1
CASSRPGQGYNEQFF
TGTGCCAGCAGCAGACCGGGACAGGGGTACAATGAGCAGTTCTTC
>once|TRBJ2-7|TRBV9|.
CASSPGSGGYEQYF
TGTGCCAGCAGCCCCGGTAGCGGAGGCTACGAGCAGTACTTC
>.|TRBJ2-1|TRBV7-2|TRBD2
CASSRPGTSSNEQFF
TGTGCCAGCAGCCGTCCCGGGACTAGCAGCAATGAGCAGTTCTTC
>.|TRBJ2-4|TRBV29-1|.
CSVNTGLLAKNIQYF
TGCAGCGTTAATACAGGGTTGTTGGCCAAAAACATTCAGTACTTC
>few|TRBJ1-1|TRBV19|.
CASNLRTAYTEAFF
TGTGCCAGCAATTTGAGGACAGCCTACACTGAAGCTTTCTTT
>.|TRBJ1-1|TRBV15|.
CATSPANTEAFF
TGTGCCACCAGCCCGGCGAACACTGAAGCTTTCTTT
>.|TRBJ2-5|TRBV19|TRBD1
CANRQGVLETQYF
TGTGCCAATCGACAGGGGGTACTAGAGACCCAGTACTTC
>.|TRBJ2-1|TRBV11-2|.
CASSPSSDEQFF
TGTGCCAGCAGCCCCAGTTCGGATGAGCAGTTCTTC
>few|TRBJ2-5|TRBV18|.
CASSPGIGETQYF
TGTGCCAGCTCACCAGGGATAGGCGAGACCCAGTACTTC
>.|TRBJ1-2|TRBV2|.
CASRLNREYGYTF
TGTGCCAGCAGGCTCAACAGGGAGTATGGCTACACCTTC
>.|TRBJ1-3|TRBV7-9|TRBD1
CASSMDRELGGNTIYF
TGTGCCAGCAGCATGGACAGGGAGTTGGGAGGAAACACCATATATTTT
>.|TRBJ1-3|TRBV29-1|.
CSVGGMGNTIYF
TGCAGCGTTGGAGGGATGGGAAACACCATATATTTT
>.|TRBJ2-7|TRBV10-3|TRBD2
CAISGPGQTTSGSYEQYF
TGTGCCATCAGTGGACCGGGACAGACTACTAGCGGGAGCTACGAGCAGTACTTC
>.|TRBJ1-1|TRBV4-3|.
CASSQNTEAFF
TGCGCCAGCAGCCAGAACACTGAAGCTTTCTTT
>once|TRBJ2-3|TRBV7-2|.
CASSSDRSTDTQYF
TGTGCCAGCAGCTCGGACAGAAGCACAGATACGCAGTATTTT
>.|TRBJ2-3|TRBV10-3|.
CAMRLNVSSTDTQYF
TGTGCCATGCGTTTAAATGTCTCGAGCACAGATACGCAGTATTTT
>.|TRBJ1-5|TRBV28|.
CASSSPLQPQHF
TGTGCCAGCAGCTCCCCCCTACAGCCCCAGCATTTT
>once|TRBJ1-1|TRBV5-1|TRBD1
CASSLEGAIGEAFF
TGCGCCAGCAGCTTGGAGGGGGCGATCGGTGAAGCTTTCTTT
>.|TRBJ1-3|TRBV28|.
CASRISPLSGNTIYF
TGTGCCAGCAGAATAAGCCCGCTCTCTGGAAACACCATATATTTT
>few|TRBJ1-5|TRBV7-2|.
CASSLAPDQPQHF
TGTGCCAGCAGCTTAGCCCCCGATCAGCCCCAGCATTTT
>.|TRBJ1-4|TRBV2|.
CASSENRGWVF
TGCGCCAGCAGTGAAAACAGAGGATGGGTTTTT
>.|TRBJ1-4|TRBV7-8|.
CASSSRVGLATNEKLFF
TGTGCCAGCAGCTCTAGAGTAGGGCTTGCAACTAATGAAAAACTGTTTTTT
>once|TRBJ2-3|TRBV13|.
CASSSTNTDTQYF
TGTGCCAGCAGCTCAACCAACACAGATACGCAGTATTTT
>once|TRBJ2-7|TRBV27|TRBD2
CASSFIFRLADSYEQYF
TGTGCCAGCAGCTTTATCTTTCGACTAGCGGACTCCTACGAGCAGTACTTC
>.|TRBJ2-1|TRBV27|.
CASTSLPGYRALGRNEQFF
TGTGCCAGCACTTCCCTTCCGGGGTACCGGGCACTCGGAAGAAATGAGCAGTTCTTC
>.|TRBJ2-7|TRBV18|.
CASSPPTGTHEQYF
TGTGCCAGCTCACCGCCTACAGGGACCCACGAGCAGTACTTC
>.|TRBJ1-4|TRBV2|TRBD1
CASRRDSRNEKLFF
TGTGCCAGCCGCCGGGACAGTCGTAATGAAAAACTGTTTTTT
>.|TRBJ2-3|TRBV4-3|TRBD2
CASSQFPIAGGLTDTQYF
TGCGCCAGCAGCCAATTCCCCATAGCGGGGGGCCTCACAGATACGCAGTATTTT
>.|TRBJ2-2|TRBV7-2|TRBD1
CASSSGTGGSRELFF
TGTGCCAGCAGCTCAGGGACAGGGGGTTCCCGGGAGCTGTTTTTT
>.|TRBJ2-1|TRBV6-5|.
CASSYGPEQFF
TGTGCCAGCAGTTATGGTCCTGAGCAGTTCTTC
>.|TRBJ2-1|TRBV6-5|TRBD1
CASSSDRGQGNEQFF
TGTGCCAGCAGTTCGGACAGGGGGCAGGGCAATGAGCAGTTCTTC
>.|TRBJ2-7|TRBV5-4|.
CASSLTGPLSYEQYF
TGTGCCAGCAGCTTGACAGGGCCCCTTTCCTACGAGCAGTACTTC
>.|TRBJ1-2|TRBV6-1|.
CASSWGEYGYTF
TGTGCCAGCAGTTGGGGGGAGTATGGCTACACCTTC
>.|TRBJ2-7|TRBV30|.
CAWSVGALFPRIYEQYF
TGTGCCTGGAGTGTGGGCGCCCTTTTCCCCCGTATCTACGAGCAGTACTTC
>.|TRBJ1-5|TRBV6-5|.
CASRGKGSQHF
TGTGCCAGCCGTGGGAAGGGGTCCCAGCATTTT
>.|TRBJ1-4|TRBV5-4|TRBD1
CATALRTGDEKLFF
TGTGCCACCGCGTTACGGACAGGGGACGAAAAACTGTTTTTT